Below, 5 T cell receptor beta chains from the same sample are listed, as sequenced in a study of blood T cell repertoires in COVID-19. Profiling relied on immunoSEQ multiplex PCR, and the TCRdb table lists in-frame clones only, not all of them. The data hold roughly 290,000 clones, with 80% to 90% observed a single time. The sample comprised PBMCs or T cells enriched from blood (not recorded which). Receptors were obtained from a woman aged 30 to 39 who had recovered from COVID-19.

V and J are TRBV21-1 and TRBJ2-3; the table's D call, TRBD2, was not checked against the DNA. TRBV21-1 is deemed a pseudogene. The CDR3 is 12 amino acids. DNA for the CDR3: TGTGCCAGCAGCAAAGAGGAGGATACGCAGTATTTT. It is translated as CASSKEEDTQYF.

J is TRBJ2-3 and V is TRBV7-8; a weak D match, TRBD2 (7 bases). Germline assignment: CDR1 SGHVS and CDR2 FQNEAQ. The CDR3 length is 16 residues. Trimming took 2 bases from V and 3 from J, leaving 15 bases between them. The CDR3 DNA follows: TGTGCCAGCAGCTTATTTGGGGGAGGGACAACAGATACGCAGTATTTT. Translating gives CASSLFGGGTTDTQYF.

This chain connects TRBV27 to TRBJ2-6; possibly TRBD2 for D (5 bases). The germline gives CDR1 MNHEY, CDR2 SMNVEV (reference sequence). V dropped 3 bases and J dropped 2 bases, with 8 bases sitting between them. CDR3 length: 15 residues. CDR3 residues: CASSFEGAGANVLTF. CDR3 nucleotide sequence: TGTGCCAGCAGTTTCGAGGGTGCTGGGGCCAACGTCCTGACTTTC.

This chain uses TRBV30 with TRBJ1-6; TRBD1 matches 9 bases. This CDR3 spans 13 amino acids. The germline CDR1 and CDR2 sequences are GTSNPN and SVGIG (reference sequence). Unmatched junction bases numbered 5, after V lost 8 bases and J lost 6 bases. Here the CDR3 reads CASRDRANSPLHF. CDR3 DNA sequence: TGTGCCAGCCGGGACAGGGCTAATTCACCCCTCCACTTT.

The chain couples TRBV6-5 to TRBJ2-5; D not resolved. CDR1 and CDR2 (germline): MNHEY, SVGAGI. This CDR3 region has 14 residues. The V end was cut by 0 bases, the J end by 5 bases, with 10 bases between. The CDR3 coding sequence is TGTGCCAGCAGTTACTCGGTCGGTCCGGAGACCCAGTACTTC. The encoded protein is CASSYSVGPETQYF.